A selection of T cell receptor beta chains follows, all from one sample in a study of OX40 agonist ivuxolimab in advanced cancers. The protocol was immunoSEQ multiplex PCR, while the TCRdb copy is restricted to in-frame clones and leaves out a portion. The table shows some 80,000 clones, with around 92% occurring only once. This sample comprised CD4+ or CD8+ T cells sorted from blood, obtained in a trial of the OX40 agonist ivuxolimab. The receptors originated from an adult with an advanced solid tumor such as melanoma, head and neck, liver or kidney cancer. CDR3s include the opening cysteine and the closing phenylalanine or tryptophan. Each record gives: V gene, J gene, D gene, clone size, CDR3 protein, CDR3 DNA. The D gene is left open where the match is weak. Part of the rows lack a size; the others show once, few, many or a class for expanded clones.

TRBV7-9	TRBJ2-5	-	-	CASSLDPERYQETQYF	TGTGCCAGCAGCTTAGATCCTGAAAGATACCAAGAGACCCAGTACTTC
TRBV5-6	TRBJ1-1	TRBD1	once	CASSLDRRGTDSEAFF	TGTGCCAGCAGCTTGGACCGGCGGGGGACAGATTCTGAAGCTTTCTTT
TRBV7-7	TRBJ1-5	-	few	CASSHRQVLNQPQHF	TGTGCTAGCAGCCATAGACAGGTTCTCAATCAGCCCCAGCATTTT
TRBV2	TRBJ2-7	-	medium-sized	CASSEDASYEQYF	TGTGCCAGCAGTGAAGACGCCTCCTACGAGCAGTACTTC
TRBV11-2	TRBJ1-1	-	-	CASSHNTNTEAFF	TGTGCCAGCAGCCACAACACGAACACTGAAGCTTTCTTT
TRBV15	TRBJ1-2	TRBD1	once	CATSTRQGNYGYTF	TGTGCCACCAGCACCCGACAGGGGAACTATGGCTACACCTTC
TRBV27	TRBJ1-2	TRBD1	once	CASSLWGTGLGYGYTF	TGTGCCAGCAGTTTATGGGGGACAGGGTTAGGCTATGGCTACACCTTC
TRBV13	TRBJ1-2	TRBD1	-	CASSKQGACGYTF	TGTGCCAGCAGCAAACAGGGGGCGTGTGGCTACACCTTC
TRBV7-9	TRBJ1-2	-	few	CASTEGGSAYGYTF	TGTGCCAGCACCGAAGGGGGGTCGGCCTATGGCTACACCTTC
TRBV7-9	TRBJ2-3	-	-	CASSPPDAPFTDTQYF	TGTGCCAGCAGCCCGCCTGATGCCCCCTTCACAGATACGCAGTATTTT
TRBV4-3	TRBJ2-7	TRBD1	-	CASSQDWDSGTYEQYF	TGCGCCAGCAGCCAAGATTGGGACAGTGGAACCTACGAGCAGTACTTC
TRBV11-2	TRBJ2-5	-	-	CASSALETQYF	TGTGCCAGCAGCGCCCTCGAGACCCAGTACTTC
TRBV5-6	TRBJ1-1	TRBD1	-	CASSFPQTGGTEAFF	TGTGCCAGCAGCTTCCCTCAAACAGGGGGCACTGAAGCTTTCTTT
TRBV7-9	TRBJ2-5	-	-	CARGRGGQLVQETQYF	TGTGCCAGGGGTAGAGGAGGACAACTCGTCCAAGAGACCCAGTACTTC
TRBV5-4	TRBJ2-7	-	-	CASSSAGGMGSYEQYF	TGTGCCAGCAGCTCGGCTGGGGGGATGGGATCCTACGAGCAGTACTTC
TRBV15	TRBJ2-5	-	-	CATSPQGQETQYF	TGTGCCACCAGCCCCCAGGGTCAAGAGACCCAGTACTTC
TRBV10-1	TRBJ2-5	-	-	CASSQGKGETQYF	TGCGCCAGCAGTCAGGGGAAAGGAGAGACCCAGTACTTC
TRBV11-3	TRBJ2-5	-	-	CASSFSGTQETQYF	TGTGCCAGCAGCTTTAGCGGAACCCAAGAGACCCAGTACTTC
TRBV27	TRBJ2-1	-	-	CASSLGTNEQFF	TGTGCCAGCAGTTTAGGGACCAATGAGCAGTTCTTC
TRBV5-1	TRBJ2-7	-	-	CASSLALGEQYF	TGCGCCAGCAGCTTGGCCCTGGGAGAGCAGTACTTC
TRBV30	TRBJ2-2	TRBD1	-	CAWSWTGPTGELFF	TGTGCCTGGAGCTGGACAGGGCCCACCGGGGAGCTGTTTTTT
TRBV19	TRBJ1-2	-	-	CASIPRGGTYGYTF	TGTGCCAGTATCCCCCGGGGAGGGACCTATGGCTACACCTTC
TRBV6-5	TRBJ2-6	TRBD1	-	CASSVRDSQPVLTF	TGTGCCAGCAGTGTCCGGGACAGCCAGCCTGTCCTGACTTTC
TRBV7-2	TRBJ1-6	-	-	CASSLAPGALGTYSPLHF	TGTGCCAGCAGCTTAGCTCCGGGGGCTTTGGGGACGTATTCACCCCTCCACTTT
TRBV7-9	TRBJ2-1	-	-	CASSYPEEAFF	TGTGCCAGCAGCTATCCGGAAGAAGCGTTCTTC
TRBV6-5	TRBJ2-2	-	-	CASSYYSITGELFF	TGTGCCAGCAGTTACTACTCGATAACCGGGGAGCTGTTTTTT
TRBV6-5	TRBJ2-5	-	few	CASSYGETQYF	TGTGCCAGCAGTTACGGGGAGACCCAGTACTTC
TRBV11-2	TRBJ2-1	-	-	CASSLSGPLNEQFF	TGTGCCAGCAGCCTTTCCGGGCCACTCAATGAGCAGTTCTTC
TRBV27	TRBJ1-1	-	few	CASSFAGDTEAFF	TGTGCCAGCAGTTTCGCCGGTGACACTGAAGCTTTCTTT
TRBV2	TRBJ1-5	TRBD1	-	CASSEGQGDTQPQHF	TGTGCCAGCAGTGAAGGACAGGGGGACACTCAGCCCCAGCATTTT
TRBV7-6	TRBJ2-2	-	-	CASSFGGDGELFF	TGTGCCAGCAGCTTTGGGGGAGACGGGGAGCTGTTTTTT
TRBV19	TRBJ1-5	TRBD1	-	CASSRAAGGNQPQHF	TGTGCCAGTAGTCGAGCCGCAGGGGGAAATCAGCCCCAGCATTTT
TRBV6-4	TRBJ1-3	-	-	CASSARGPPSAGNTIYF	TGTGCCAGCAGTGCCCGTGGACCCCCTTCGGCTGGAAACACCATATATTTT
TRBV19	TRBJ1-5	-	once	CASSYGQPQHF	TGTGCCAGTAGTTACGGCCAGCCCCAGCATTTT
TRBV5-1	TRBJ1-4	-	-	CASSSAWGSDEKLFF	TGCGCCAGCAGCTCGGCCTGGGGATCAGATGAAAAACTGTTTTTT
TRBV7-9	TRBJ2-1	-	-	CASRDPGTPYNEQFF	TGTGCCAGCAGAGATCCCGGGACACCATACAATGAGCAGTTCTTC
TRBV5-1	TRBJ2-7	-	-	CASSLEGVEQYF	TGCGCCAGCAGCTTGGAGGGGGTAGAGCAGTACTTC
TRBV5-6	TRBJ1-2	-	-	CASSFRQSYGYTF	TGTGCCAGCAGCTTTCGGCAGTCCTATGGCTACACCTTC
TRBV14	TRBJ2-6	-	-	CASSQLAPSGANVLTF	TGTGCCAGCAGCCAATTAGCTCCCTCTGGGGCCAACGTCCTGACTTTC
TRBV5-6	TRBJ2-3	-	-	CASRPLGFFTDTQYF	TGTGCCAGCAGACCCTTGGGGTTTTTCACAGATACGCAGTATTTT
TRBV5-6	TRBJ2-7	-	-	CASSPAAPGYEQYF	TGTGCCAGCAGCCCGGCGGCTCCCGGCTACGAGCAGTACTTC
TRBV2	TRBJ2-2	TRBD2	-	CASSLGLAGGSTGELFF	TGTGCCAGCAGTCTCGGGTTAGCGGGGGGATCCACCGGGGAGCTGTTTTTT
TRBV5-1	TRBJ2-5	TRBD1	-	CASSRDREYQETQYF	TGCGCCAGCAGCCGAGACAGGGAGTACCAAGAGACCCAGTACTTC
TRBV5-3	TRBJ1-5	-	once	CASSLGGAGQPQHF	TGTGCCAGCAGCCTAGGGGGGGCGGGTCAGCCCCAGCATTTT
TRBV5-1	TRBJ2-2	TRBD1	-	CASSWTGEPYTGELFF	TGCGCCAGCAGCTGGACAGGGGAACCTTACACCGGGGAGCTGTTTTTT
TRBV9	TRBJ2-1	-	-	CASSAHENNEQFF	TGTGCCAGCAGCGCACACGAAAACAATGAGCAGTTCTTC
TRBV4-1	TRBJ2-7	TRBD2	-	CASSLLPGGTYEQYF	TGCGCCAGCAGCCTCCTCCCGGGAGGGACATACGAGCAGTACTTC
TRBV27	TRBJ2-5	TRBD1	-	CASRLRTGTIQETQYF	TGTGCCAGCAGACTCCGGACAGGGACGATCCAAGAGACCCAGTACTTC
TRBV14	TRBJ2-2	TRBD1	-	CASSQITGTGNTGELFF	TGTGCCAGCAGCCAAATTACCGGGACAGGAAACACCGGGGAGCTGTTTTTT
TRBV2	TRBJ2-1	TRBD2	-	CASIRTSGGAYEQFF	TGTGCCAGCATAAGGACTAGCGGGGGGGCCTATGAGCAGTTCTTC